One sample yielded the 16 T cell receptor beta chains listed below, sequenced in a study of blood T cells in healthy people across ages. A second about 6 to 11 cycle PCR used barcoded and J-beta primers. A single record per CDR3 protein comes from TCRdb applying MiXCR to the 5' RACE reads. In the table there are approximately 810,000 distinct CDR3 sequences, 29% of which are singletons. Specimen: blood. All receptors derive from a woman over 75 in good health.

CDR3 sequence reads: CASSYGQGALTGELFF. The CDR3 DNA follows: TGTGCCAGCAGTTACGGGCAGGGGGCATTAACCGGGGAGCTGTTTTTT. The chain uses TRBV6-2 or TRBV6-3 and TRBJ2-2, with 8 bases that match TRBD1. This CDR3 region has 16 residues. Germline V gene data show CDR1 as MNHEY and CDR2 as SVGEGT. Germline trimming cut 2 bases from V and 5 bases from J; bases unmatched to any gene: 7.

With respect to this clonotype: Just one base apart from a much larger clone, this may be a read error. This chain connects TRBV20-1 to TRBJ2-1, with D perhaps matching TRBD1 (6 bases). Germline V CDR1 and CDR2: DFQATT, SNEGSKA (reference sequence). V was clipped by 4 bases and J by 6 bases, with 19 bases between them. This CDR3 is built from 15 residues. The CDR3 reads CSAKADRDRCNEQFF. CDR3 DNA: TGCAGTGCTAAAGCGGACAGAGACCGTTGCAATGAGCAGTTCTTC.

This clonotype was counted at least ten times. V is TRBV28 and J is TRBJ2-1; D call uncertain. The CDR3 is 15 residues long. V was shortened by 2 bases and J by 0 bases, with 8 bases between the two germline ends. Per germline, CDR1 MDHEN and CDR2 SYDVKM. CDR3 region: CASSLSPLSYNEQFF. The CDR3 DNA sequence: TGTGCCAGCAGTTTAAGTCCTCTCTCCTACAATGAGCAGTTCTTC. The variable domain in full, with the rest retrieved from reference TRBV28 and TRBJ2-1, is DVKVTQSSRYLVKRTGEKVFLECVQDMDHENMFWYRQDPGLGLRLIYFSYDVKMKEKGDIPEGYSVSREKKERFSLILESASTNQTSMYLCASSLSPLSYNEQFFGPGTRLTVL.

The table lists this clonotype with many counts. The chain has TRBV7-2 and TRBJ2-2, with D possibly TRBD1 on 6 matching bases. Germline CDR1 reads SGHTA; CDR2 reads FQGNSA. The CDR3 is 17 amino acids. V lost 5 bases, J lost 0 bases, and 16 bases lay in between. CDR3 sequence (DNA): TGTGCCAGCAGCCCACACAGGGCCCAAACGAACACCGGGGAGCTGTTTTTT. It codes for CASSPHRAQTNTGELFF.

This clonotype has a handful of counts. This may arise from a read error, as a much more abundant clone is one base away. The chain carries TRBV7-2 and TRBJ2-5; D may be TRBD1 or TRBD2 (6 bases each). The germline CDR1 and CDR2 sequences are SGHTA and FQGNSA. The length of the CDR3 is 11 residues. Trimming removed 2 bases from V and 10 bases from J, with 8 bases in between. The CDR3 loop is CASSLRGDQYF. DNA of the CDR3: TGTGCCAGCAGCTTAAGGGGGGACCAGTACTTC.

As to this clonotype: This could be a read error, since a much larger clone is one nucleotide away. V gene TRBV4-3 combines with J gene TRBJ2-3; D is possibly TRBD2 (6 bases). The CDR3 is 14 residues long. The V gene's germline CDR1 is LGHNA and CDR2 YSLEER. Trimming left V 8 bases short and J 0 bases short, with 12 bases between. This CDR3 is CASREWASTDTQYF. As DNA, the CDR3 is TGCGCCAGCCGGGAGTGGGCTAGCACAGATACGCAGTATTTT.

This clonotype came up many times. V usage is TRBV10-2 and J usage is TRBJ2-1, with 8 bases fitting TRBD1. Looked up from germline, CDR1 is WSHSY and CDR2 is SAAADI. The CDR3 is 15 residues long. V trimming: 3 bases; J trimming: 6 bases; junction bases outside the gene matches: 7. The DNA for the CDR3 is TGCGCCAGCAGTGACTGGGGGACAGGCTCCAATGAGCAGTTCTTC. It is translated as CASSDWGTGSNEQFF.

The table lists this clonotype with a few counts. This sequence joins TRBV9 and TRBJ2-7, with D uncertain. This CDR3 spans 16 amino acids. The germline CDR1 and CDR2 sequences are SGDLS and YYNGEE. The ends were cut back, 1 base at V and 3 bases at J, with 17 bases in the middle. The CDR3, as DNA: TGTGCCAGCAGCGTAACCGGGTCATTGATGGTCTACGAGCAGTACTTC. Protein product: CASSVTGSLMVYEQYF.

In this sample, this clonotype turned up many times. The CDR3 sequence is CASNPGHGTQYF. The CDR3 DNA is TGTGCCAGCAACCCGGGGCATGGGACCCAGTACTTC. V usage is TRBV12-3 or TRBV12-4 and J usage is TRBJ2-5; D is tentatively TRBD1 or TRBD2 (5 bases each). The CDR3 is made up of 12 amino acids. V gave up 7 bases and J gave up 7 bases, with 13 bases separating them.

This clonotype was observed many times. The gene calls are TRBV9 and TRBJ2-3; 8 nucleotides agree with TRBD2. With 2 bases clipped from V and 5 bases from J, the junction kept 4 bases outside the gene matches. The CDR3 runs to 14 residues. Germline-derived CDR1 and CDR2 are SGDLS and YYNGEE. The CDR3 DNA reads TGTGCCAGCAGCGTTGGACTAGCCATAGATACGCAGTATTTT. Translating it yields CASSVGLAIDTQYF.

This clonotype was observed a single time. A much larger clone sits a single nucleotide away, making a read error possible. This CDR3 reads CSSSPDSFYGYTF. The CDR3, as DNA: TGTTCCAGCAGCCCCGACAGCTTCTATGGCTACACCTTC. The rearrangement uses TRBV7-9 and TRBJ1-2, with TRBD1 as a possible D gene (5 bases). The CDR3 length is 13 residues. Germline V lookup: CDR1 SEHNR, CDR2 FQNEAQ (reference sequence).

This clonotype occurred a few times. The V call is TRBV29-1, the J call TRBJ1-1; D perhaps matches TRBD1 (5 bases). CDR3 size: 11 residues. V lost 8 bases and J lost 4, with 11 bases in between. Germline V gene lookup returns CDR1 SQVTM and CDR2 ANQGSEA. CDR3 DNA sequence: TGCAGCTCAGCCGGGGGCACTGAAGCTTTCTTT. Protein: CSSAGGTEAFF.

The V and J genes are TRBV3-1 and TRBJ1-6; D is unclear. In germline, CDR1 is LGHDT, CDR2 YNNKEL (reference sequence). This CDR3 region has 14 residues. Trimming stripped 4 bases from V and 7 bases from J, with 11 bases between. CDR3 DNA: TGTGCCAGCAGCCCGTCTAGGGCGAATTCACCCCTCCACTTT. Protein: CASSPSRANSPLHF.

This chain links TRBV2 with TRBJ1-5; D uncertain. The CDR3 is 12 amino acids. V lost 6 bases and J lost 3, with 6 bases in between. Germline V gives CDR1 SNHLY, CDR2 FYNNEI. The CDR3 DNA reads TGTGCCAGCAGGGAATACAATCAGCCCCAGCATTTT. Translating it yields CASREYNQPQHF.

This clonotype was recorded many times. The rearrangement joins TRBV6-2 or TRBV6-3 to TRBJ2-7; D gene uncertain. Germline CDR1 is MNHEY and CDR2 is SVGEGT. V dropped 2 bases and J dropped 2 bases, with 10 bases sitting between them. There are 14 residues in the CDR3. The CDR3, as DNA: TGTGCCAGCAGTTACGCTCCACTACCCTACGAGCAGTACTTC. As protein: CASSYAPLPYEQYF.

The chain joins TRBV7-9 to TRBJ1-4, with D possibly TRBD1 on 6 matching bases. This CDR3 has 14 residues. The V gene lost 7 bases and the J gene lost 7 bases, with 16 bases spanning the gap. Per germline, CDR1 SEHNR and CDR2 FQNEAQ (reference sequence). The CDR3 nucleotides are TGTGCCAGCATCGACTACAGGGCCGGTGAAAAACTGTTTTTT. This encodes CASIDYRAGEKLFF.